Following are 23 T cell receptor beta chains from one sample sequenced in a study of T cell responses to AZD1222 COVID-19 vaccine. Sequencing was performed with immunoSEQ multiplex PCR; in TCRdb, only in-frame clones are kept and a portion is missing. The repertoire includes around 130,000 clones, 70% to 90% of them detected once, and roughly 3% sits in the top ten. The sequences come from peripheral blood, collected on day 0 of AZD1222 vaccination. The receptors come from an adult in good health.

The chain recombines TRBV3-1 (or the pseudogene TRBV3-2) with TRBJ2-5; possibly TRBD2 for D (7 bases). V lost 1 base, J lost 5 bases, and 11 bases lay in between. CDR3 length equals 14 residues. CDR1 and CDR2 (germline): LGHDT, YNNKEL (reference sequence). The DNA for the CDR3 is TGTGCCAGCAGCCAAGGGGGGGGCGTCGAGACCCAGTACTTC. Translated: CASSQGGGVETQYF.

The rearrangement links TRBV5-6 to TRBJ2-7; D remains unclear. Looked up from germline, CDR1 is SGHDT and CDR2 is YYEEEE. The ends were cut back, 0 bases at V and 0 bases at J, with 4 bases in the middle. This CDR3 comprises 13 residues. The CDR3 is CASSLGNSYEQYF. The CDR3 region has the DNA TGTGCCAGCAGCTTGGGCAACTCCTACGAGCAGTACTTC.

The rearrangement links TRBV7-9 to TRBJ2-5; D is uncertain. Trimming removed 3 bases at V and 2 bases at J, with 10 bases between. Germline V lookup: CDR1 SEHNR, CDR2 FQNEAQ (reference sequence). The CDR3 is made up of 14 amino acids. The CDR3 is CASSFLAEQETQYF. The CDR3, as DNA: TGTGCCAGCAGCTTCCTTGCAGAACAAGAGACCCAGTACTTC.

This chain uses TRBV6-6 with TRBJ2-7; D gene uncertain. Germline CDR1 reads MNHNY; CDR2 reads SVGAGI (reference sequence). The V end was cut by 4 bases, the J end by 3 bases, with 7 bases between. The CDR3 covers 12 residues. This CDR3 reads CASSSQIYEQYF. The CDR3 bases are TGTGCCAGCAGTTCCCAGATCTACGAGCAGTACTTC.

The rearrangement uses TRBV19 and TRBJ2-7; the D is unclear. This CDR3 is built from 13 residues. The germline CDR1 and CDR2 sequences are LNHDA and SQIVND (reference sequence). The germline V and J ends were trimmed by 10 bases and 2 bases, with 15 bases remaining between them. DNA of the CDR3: TGTGCCACCCACGGTCAGGTACCCTACGAGCAGTACTTC. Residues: CATHGQVPYEQYF. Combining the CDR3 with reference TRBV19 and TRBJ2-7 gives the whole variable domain DGGITQSPKYLFRKEGQNVTLSCEQNLNHDAMYWYRQDPGQGLRLIYYSQIVNDFQKGDIAEGYSVSREKKESFPLTVTSAQKNPTAFYLCATHGQVPYEQYFGPGTRLTVT.

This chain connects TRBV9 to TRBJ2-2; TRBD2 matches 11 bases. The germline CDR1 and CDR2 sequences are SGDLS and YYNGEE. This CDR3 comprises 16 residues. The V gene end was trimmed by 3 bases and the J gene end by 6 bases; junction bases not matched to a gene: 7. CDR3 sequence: CASSGTSGRSAGELFF. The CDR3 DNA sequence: TGTGCCAGCAGCGGTACTAGCGGGAGATCGGCCGGGGAGCTGTTTTTT.

The CDR3 sequence: CASSRVTGELFF. The CDR3 DNA reads TGCGCCAGCAGCAGGGTTACCGGGGAGCTGTTTTTT. This chain links TRBV4-3 with TRBJ2-2; the D is unclear. The CDR3 extends over 12 amino acids. CDR1 is LGHNA, CDR2 YSLEER, per germline. The V and J ends lost 5 bases and 5 bases respectively, with 6 bases between them.

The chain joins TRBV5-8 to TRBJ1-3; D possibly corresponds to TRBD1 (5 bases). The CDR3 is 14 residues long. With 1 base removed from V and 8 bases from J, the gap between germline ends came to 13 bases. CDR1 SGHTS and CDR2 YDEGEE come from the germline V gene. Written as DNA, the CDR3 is TGTGCCAGCAGCTTGTTAGGGGCGTCGGACACCATATATTTT. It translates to CASSLLGASDTIYF.

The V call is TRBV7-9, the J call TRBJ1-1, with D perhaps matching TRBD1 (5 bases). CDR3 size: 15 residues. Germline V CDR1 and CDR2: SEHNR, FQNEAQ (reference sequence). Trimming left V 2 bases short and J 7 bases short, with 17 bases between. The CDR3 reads CASSLFVVGENEAFF. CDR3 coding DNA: TGTGCCAGCAGCTTATTTGTGGTGGGGGAGAATGAAGCTTTCTTT.

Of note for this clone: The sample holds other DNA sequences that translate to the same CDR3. CDR3 amino acids: CASSQLAGPSYEQYF. The CDR3 DNA sequence: TGCGCCAGCAGCCAACTAGCGGGACCTTCCTACGAGCAGTACTTC. The gene calls are TRBV4-1 and TRBJ2-7; 9 positions agree with TRBD2. Unmatched junction bases numbered 3, after V lost 2 bases and J lost 1 base. Germline CDR1 MGHRA, CDR2 YSYEKL. The CDR3 runs 15 residues.

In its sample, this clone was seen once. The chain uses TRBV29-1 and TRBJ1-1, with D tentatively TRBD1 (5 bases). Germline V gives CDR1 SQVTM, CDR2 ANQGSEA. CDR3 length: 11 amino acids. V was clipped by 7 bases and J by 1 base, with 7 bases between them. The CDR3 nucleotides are TGCAGCGCCCAGGGGAACACTGAAGCTTTCTTT. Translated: CSAQGNTEAFF. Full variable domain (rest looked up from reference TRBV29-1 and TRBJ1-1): SAVISQKPSRDICQRGTSLTIQCQVDSQVTMMFWYRQQPGQSLTLIATANQGSEATYESGFVIDKFPISRPNLTFSTLTVSNMSPEDSSIYLCSAQGNTEAFFGQGTRLTVV.

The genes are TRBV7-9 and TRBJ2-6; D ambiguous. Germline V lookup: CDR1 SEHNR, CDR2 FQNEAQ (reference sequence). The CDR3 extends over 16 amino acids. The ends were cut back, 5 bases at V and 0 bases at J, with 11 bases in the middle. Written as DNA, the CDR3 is TGTGCCAGCAGCCCGTTGAGTCTCTCTGGGGCCAACGTCCTGACTTTC. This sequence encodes CASSPLSLSGANVLTF.

CDR3 loop: CASSQDSSYNEQFF. For the CDR3, the DNA is TGTGCCAGCAGTCAGGACAGCTCCTACAATGAGCAGTTCTTC. The chain combines TRBV28 with TRBJ2-1; possible D gene TRBD1, 6 bases. The ends were cut back, 5 bases at V and 0 bases at J, with 8 bases in the middle. Germline V gene sequence: CDR1 MDHEN, CDR2 SYDVKM. The CDR3 length is 14 residues. The whole variable domain, filled in from reference TRBV28 and TRBJ2-1, reads DVKVTQSSRYLVKRTGEKVFLECVQDMDHENMFWYRQDPGLGLRLIYFSYDVKMKEKGDIPEGYSVSREKKERFSLILESASTNQTSMYLCASSQDSSYNEQFFGPGTRLTVL.

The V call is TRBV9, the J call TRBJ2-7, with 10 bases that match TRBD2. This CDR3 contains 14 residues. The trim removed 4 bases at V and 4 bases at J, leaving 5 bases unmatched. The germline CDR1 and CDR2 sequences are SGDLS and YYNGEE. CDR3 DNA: TGTGCCAGCAGCACGAGCGGGAGGGGTTACGAGCAGTACTTC. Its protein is CASSTSGRGYEQYF.

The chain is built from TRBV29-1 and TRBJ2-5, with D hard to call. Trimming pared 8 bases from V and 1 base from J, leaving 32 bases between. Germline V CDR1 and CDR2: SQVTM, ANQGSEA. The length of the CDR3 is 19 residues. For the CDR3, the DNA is TGCAGCCCCTTGGAGCGTCTGAGCTCATCCCAACGACGCCAAGAGACCCAGTACTTC. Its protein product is CSPLERLSSSQRRQETQYF.

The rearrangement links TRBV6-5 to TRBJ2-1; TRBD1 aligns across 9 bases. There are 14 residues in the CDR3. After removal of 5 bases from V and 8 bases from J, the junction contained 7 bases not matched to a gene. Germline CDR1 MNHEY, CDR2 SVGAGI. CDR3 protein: CASSTGQGTYEQFF. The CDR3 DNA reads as TGTGCCAGCAGTACGGGACAGGGAACCTATGAGCAGTTCTTC.

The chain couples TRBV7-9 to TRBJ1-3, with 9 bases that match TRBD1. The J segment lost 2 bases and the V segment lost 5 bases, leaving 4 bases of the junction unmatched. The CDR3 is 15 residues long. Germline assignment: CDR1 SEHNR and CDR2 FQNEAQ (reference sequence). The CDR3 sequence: CASSQQGAAGNTIYF. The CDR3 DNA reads TGTGCCAGCAGCCAACAGGGGGCGGCTGGAAACACCATATATTTT.

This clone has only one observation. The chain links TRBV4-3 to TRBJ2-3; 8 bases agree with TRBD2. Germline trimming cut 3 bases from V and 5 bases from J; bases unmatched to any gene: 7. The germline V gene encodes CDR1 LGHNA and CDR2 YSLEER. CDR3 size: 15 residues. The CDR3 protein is CASSHEGTRIDTQYF. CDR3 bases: TGCGCCAGCAGCCACGAAGGGACTAGGATAGATACGCAGTATTTT.

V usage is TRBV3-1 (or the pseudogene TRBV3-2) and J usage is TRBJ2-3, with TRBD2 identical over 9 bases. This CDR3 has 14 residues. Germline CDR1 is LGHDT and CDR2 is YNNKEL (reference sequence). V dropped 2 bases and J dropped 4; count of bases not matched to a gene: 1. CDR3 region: CASSQTSGSDTQYF. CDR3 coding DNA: TGTGCCAGCAGCCAAACTAGCGGGTCAGATACGCAGTATTTT.

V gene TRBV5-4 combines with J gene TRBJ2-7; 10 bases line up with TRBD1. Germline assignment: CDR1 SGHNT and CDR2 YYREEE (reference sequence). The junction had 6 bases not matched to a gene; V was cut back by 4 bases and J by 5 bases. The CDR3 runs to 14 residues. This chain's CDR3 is CASSTRDRGDEQYF. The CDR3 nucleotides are TGTGCCAGCAGCACCCGGGACAGGGGCGACGAGCAGTACTTC.

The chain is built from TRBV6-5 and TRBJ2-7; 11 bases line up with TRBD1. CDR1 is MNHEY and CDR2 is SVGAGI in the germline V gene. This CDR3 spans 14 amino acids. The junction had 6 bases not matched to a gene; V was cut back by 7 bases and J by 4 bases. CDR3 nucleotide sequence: TGTGCCAGCAATTGGGGGACAGGGGGTTACGAGCAGTACTTC. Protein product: CASNWGTGGYEQYF.

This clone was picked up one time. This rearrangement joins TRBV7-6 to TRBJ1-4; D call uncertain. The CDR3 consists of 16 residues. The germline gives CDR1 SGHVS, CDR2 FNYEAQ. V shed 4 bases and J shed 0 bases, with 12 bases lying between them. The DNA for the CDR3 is TGTGCCAGCAGCTCATTTAGAGGAGCAACTAATGAAAAACTGTTTTTT. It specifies CASSSFRGATNEKLFF.

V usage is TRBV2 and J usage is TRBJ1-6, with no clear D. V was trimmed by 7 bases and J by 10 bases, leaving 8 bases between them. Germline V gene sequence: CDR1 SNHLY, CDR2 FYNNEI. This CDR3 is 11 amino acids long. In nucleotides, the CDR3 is TGTGCCAGCACGGAGGAGTCACCCCTCCACTTT. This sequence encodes CASTEESPLHF.